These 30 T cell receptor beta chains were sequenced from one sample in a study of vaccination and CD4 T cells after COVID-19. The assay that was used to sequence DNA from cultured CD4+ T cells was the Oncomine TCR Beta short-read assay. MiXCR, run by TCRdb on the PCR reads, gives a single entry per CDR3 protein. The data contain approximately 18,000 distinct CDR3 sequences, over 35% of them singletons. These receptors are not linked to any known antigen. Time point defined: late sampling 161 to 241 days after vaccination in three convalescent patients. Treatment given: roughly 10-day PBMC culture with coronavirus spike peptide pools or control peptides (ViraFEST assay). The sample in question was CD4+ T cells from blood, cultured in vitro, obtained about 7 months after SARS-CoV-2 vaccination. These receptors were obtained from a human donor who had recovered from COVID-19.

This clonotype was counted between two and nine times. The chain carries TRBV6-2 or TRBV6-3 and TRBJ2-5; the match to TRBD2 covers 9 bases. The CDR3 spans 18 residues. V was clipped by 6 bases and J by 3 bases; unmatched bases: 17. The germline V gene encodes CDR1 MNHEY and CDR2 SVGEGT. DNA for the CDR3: TGTGCCAGCAGAGGTTACTTCGGGGCTAGCGGGGAGGAAGAGACCCAGTACTTC. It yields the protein CASRGYFGASGEEETQYF.

CDR3 protein: CASSLDPWDQYF. CDR3 nucleotide sequence: TGCGCCAGCAGCTTGGATCCCTGGGACCAGTACTTC. The chain is built from TRBV5-1 and TRBJ2-5; no clear D. The CDR3 covers 12 residues. The germline V gene encodes CDR1 SGHRS and CDR2 YFSETQ. The V end was cut by 0 bases, the J end by 10 bases, with 10 bases between.

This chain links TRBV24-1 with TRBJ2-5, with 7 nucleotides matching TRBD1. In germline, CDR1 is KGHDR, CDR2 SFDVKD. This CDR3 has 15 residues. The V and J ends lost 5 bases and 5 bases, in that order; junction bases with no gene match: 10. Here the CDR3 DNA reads TGTGCCACCAGTGCCGCACAGGGGTCTAGGGAGACCCAGTACTTC. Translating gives CATSAAQGSRETQYF.

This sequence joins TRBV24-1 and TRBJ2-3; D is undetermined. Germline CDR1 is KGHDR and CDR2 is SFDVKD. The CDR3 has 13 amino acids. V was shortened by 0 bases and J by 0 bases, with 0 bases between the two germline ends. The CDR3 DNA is TGTGCCACCAGTGATTTGAGCACAGATACGCAGTATTTT. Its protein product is CATSDLSTDTQYF.

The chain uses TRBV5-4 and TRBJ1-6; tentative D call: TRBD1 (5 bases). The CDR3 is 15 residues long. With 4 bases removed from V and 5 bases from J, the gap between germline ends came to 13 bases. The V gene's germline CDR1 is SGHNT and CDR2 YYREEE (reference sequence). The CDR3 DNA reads TGTGCCAGCAGCCCCGGGTGGGGGGATAATTCACCCCTCCACTTT. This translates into CASSPGWGDNSPLHF.

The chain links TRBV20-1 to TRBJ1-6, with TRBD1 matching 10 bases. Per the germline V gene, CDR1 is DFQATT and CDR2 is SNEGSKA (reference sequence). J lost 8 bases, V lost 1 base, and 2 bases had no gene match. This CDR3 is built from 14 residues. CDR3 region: CSARAGTGDSPLHF. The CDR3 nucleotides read TGCAGTGCTAGAGCCGGGACAGGGGATTCACCCCTCCACTTT.

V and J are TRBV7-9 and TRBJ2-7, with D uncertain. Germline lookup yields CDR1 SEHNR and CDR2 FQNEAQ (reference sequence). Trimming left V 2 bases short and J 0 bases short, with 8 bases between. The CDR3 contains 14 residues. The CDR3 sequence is CASSLSPDSYEQYF. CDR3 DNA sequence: TGTGCCAGCAGCTTATCGCCTGACTCCTACGAGCAGTACTTC. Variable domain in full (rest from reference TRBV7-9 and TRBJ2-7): DTGVSQNPRHKITKRGQNVTFRCDPISEHNRLYWYRQTLGQGPEFLTYFQNEAQLEKSRLLSDRFSAERPKGSFSTLEIQRTEQGDSAMYLCASSLSPDSYEQYFGPGTRLTVT.

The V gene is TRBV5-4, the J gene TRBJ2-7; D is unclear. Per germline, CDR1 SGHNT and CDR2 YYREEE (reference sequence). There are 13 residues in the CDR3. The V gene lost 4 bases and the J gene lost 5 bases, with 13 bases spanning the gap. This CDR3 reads CASSKPDRDEQYF. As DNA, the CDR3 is TGTGCCAGCAGCAAGCCTGATCGGGACGAGCAGTACTTC.

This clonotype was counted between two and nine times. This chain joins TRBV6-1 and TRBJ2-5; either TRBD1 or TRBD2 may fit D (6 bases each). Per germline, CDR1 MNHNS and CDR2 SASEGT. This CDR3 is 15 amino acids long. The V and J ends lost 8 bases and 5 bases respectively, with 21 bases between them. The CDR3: CASEDRLDSWETQYF. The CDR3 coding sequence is TGTGCCAGCGAGGACAGACTAGATTCGTGGGAGACCCAGTACTTC.

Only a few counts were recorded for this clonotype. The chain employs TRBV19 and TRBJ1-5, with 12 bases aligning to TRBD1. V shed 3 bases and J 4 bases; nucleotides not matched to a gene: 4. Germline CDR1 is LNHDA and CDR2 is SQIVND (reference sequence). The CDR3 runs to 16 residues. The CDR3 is CASSMWGQGANQPQHF. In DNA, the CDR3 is TGTGCCAGTAGTATGTGGGGACAGGGGGCGAATCAGCCCCAGCATTTT.

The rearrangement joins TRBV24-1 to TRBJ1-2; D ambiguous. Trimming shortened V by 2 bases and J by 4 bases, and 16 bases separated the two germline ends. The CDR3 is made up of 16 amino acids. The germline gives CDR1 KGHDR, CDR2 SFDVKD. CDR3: CATSDSPDKGLYGYTF. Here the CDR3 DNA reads TGTGCCACCAGTGATTCCCCTGACAAAGGACTCTATGGCTACACCTTC.

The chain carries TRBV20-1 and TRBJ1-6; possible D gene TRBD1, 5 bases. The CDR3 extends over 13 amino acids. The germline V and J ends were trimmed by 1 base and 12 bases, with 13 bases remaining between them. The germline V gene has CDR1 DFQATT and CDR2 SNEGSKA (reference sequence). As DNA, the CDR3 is TGCAGTGCTAGAGCGGGGGGGATGGAACCCCTCCACTTT. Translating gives CSARAGGMEPLHF.

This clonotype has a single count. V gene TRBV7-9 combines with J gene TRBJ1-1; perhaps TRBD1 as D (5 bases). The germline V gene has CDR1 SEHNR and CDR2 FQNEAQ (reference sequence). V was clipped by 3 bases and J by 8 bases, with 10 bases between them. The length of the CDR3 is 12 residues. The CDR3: CASSFWGGEAFF. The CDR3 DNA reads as TGTGCCAGCAGCTTTTGGGGGGGAGAAGCTTTCTTT.

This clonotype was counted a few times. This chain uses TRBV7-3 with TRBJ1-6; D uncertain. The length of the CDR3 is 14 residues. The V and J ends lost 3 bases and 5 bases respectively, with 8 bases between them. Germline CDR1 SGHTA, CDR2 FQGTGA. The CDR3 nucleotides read TGTGCCAGCAGCTTGGGCATTAATAATTCACCCCTCCACTTT. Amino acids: CASSLGINNSPLHF.

The CDR3 is CASSDESASYNEQFF. The DNA for the CDR3 is TGTGCCAGCAGTGACGAAAGCGCTTCCTACAATGAGCAGTTCTTC. V and J are TRBV6-6 and TRBJ2-1; D uncertain. Trimming left V 5 bases short and J 1 base short, with 12 bases between. The germline gives CDR1 MNHNY, CDR2 SVGAGI (reference sequence). This CDR3 has 15 amino acids.

CDR3 sequence reads: CASSFTTGELFF. The CDR3 nucleotides read TGTGCCAGCAGTTTCACCACCGGGGAGCTGTTTTTT. The V gene is TRBV6-2 or TRBV6-3, the J gene TRBJ2-2; D remains unclear. The V end lost 4 bases, the J end lost 4 bases, and 4 bases lay between the germline ends. Germline V gives CDR1 MNHEY, CDR2 SVGEGT. This CDR3 spans 12 amino acids.

For the CDR3, the DNA is TGTGCCAGTAGTATAACGTCGGGTGAACTAAGCAATGGCTACACCTTC. This gives the protein CASSITSGELSNGYTF. The rearrangement uses TRBV19 and TRBJ1-2; D is unclear. The CDR3 has 16 residues. V dropped 2 bases and J dropped 6 bases, with 19 bases sitting between them. Germline V gene sequence: CDR1 LNHDA, CDR2 SQIVND (reference sequence).

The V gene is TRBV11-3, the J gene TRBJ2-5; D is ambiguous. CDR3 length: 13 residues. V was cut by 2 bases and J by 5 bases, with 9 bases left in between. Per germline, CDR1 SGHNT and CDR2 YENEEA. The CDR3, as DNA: TGTGCCAGCAGCTTATCAGGAGCGGAGACCCAGTACTTC. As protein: CASSLSGAETQYF.

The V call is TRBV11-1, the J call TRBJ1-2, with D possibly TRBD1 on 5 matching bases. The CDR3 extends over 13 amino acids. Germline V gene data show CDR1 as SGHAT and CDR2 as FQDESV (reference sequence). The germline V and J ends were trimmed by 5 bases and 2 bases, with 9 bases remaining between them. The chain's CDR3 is CASSRDGNYGYTF. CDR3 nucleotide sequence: TGTGCCAGCAGCCGGGACGGGAACTATGGCTACACCTTC.

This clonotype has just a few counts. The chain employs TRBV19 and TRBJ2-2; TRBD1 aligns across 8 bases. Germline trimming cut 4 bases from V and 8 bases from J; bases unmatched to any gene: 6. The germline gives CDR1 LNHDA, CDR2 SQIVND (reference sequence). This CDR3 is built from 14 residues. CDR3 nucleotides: TGTGCCAGTAGTACCAGGGGGCTGGAAGGGGAGCTGTTTTTT. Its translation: CASSTRGLEGELFF.

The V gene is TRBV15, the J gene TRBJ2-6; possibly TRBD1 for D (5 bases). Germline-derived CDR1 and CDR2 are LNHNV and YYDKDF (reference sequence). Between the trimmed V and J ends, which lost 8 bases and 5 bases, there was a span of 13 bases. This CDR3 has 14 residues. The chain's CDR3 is CATSDSVWANVLTF. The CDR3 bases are TGTGCCACCTCCGACAGTGTCTGGGCCAACGTCCTGACTTTC.

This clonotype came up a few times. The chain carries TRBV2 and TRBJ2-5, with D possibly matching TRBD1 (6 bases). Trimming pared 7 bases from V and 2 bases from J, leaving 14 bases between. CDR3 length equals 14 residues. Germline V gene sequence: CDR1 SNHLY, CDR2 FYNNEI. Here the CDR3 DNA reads TGTGCCAGCAACGTCATGGGGACACAAGAGACCCAGTACTTC. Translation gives CASNVMGTQETQYF.

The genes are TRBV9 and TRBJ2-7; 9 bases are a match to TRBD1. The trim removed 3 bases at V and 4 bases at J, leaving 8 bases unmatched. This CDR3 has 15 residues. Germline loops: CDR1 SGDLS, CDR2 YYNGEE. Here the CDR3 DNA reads TGTGCCAGCAGCGCATCCGGGACAGGGATTTACGAGCAGTACTTC. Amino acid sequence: CASSASGTGIYEQYF.

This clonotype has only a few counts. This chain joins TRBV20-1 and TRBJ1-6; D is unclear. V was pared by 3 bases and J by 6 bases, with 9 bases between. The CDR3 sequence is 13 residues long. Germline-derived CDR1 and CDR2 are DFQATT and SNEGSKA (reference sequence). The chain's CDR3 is CSARELTNSPLHF. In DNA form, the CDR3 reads TGCAGTGCTAGGGAACTGACTAATTCACCCCTCCACTTT.

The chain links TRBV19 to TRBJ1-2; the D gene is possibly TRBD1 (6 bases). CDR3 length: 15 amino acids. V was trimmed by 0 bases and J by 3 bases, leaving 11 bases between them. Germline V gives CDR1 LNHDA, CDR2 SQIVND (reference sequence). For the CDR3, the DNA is TGTGCCAGTAGTATAGAGCAGGGGTCGTACTATGGCTACACCTTC. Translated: CASSIEQGSYYGYTF.

The CDR3 DNA sequence: TGCGCCAGCAGGACGGGGAGAGAAGCTTTCTTT. Protein product: CASRTGREAFF. This chain uses TRBV10-2 with TRBJ1-1, with D hard to call. V lost 6 bases and J lost 8, with 10 bases in between. Germline loops: CDR1 WSHSY, CDR2 SAAADI. This CDR3 is 11 amino acids long.

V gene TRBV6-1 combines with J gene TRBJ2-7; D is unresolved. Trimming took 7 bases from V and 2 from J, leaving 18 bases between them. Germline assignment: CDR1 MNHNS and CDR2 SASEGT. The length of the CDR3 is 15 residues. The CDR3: CASTAQFDPTYEQYF. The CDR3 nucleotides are TGTGCCAGCACAGCACAATTCGACCCCACCTACGAGCAGTACTTC.

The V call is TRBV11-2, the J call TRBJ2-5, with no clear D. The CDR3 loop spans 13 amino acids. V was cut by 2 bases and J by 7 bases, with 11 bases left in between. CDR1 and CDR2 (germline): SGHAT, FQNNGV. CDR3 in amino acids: CASSLYLSGTQYF. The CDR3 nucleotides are TGTGCCAGCAGCTTATATCTGTCCGGGACCCAGTACTTC.

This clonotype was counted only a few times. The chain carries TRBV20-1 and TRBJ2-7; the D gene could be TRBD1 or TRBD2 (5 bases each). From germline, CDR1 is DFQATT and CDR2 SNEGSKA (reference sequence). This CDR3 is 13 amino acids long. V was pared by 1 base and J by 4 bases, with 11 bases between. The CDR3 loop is CSARGGWVYEQYF. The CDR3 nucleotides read TGCAGTGCTAGAGGGGGGTGGGTGTACGAGCAGTACTTC.

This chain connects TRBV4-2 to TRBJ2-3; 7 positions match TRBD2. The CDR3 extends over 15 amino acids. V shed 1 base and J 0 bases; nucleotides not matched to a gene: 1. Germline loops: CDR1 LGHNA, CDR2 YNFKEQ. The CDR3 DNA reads TGTGCCAGCAGCCAAGGGGGGGGGAGCACAGATACGCAGTATTTT. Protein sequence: CASSQGGGSTDTQYF.